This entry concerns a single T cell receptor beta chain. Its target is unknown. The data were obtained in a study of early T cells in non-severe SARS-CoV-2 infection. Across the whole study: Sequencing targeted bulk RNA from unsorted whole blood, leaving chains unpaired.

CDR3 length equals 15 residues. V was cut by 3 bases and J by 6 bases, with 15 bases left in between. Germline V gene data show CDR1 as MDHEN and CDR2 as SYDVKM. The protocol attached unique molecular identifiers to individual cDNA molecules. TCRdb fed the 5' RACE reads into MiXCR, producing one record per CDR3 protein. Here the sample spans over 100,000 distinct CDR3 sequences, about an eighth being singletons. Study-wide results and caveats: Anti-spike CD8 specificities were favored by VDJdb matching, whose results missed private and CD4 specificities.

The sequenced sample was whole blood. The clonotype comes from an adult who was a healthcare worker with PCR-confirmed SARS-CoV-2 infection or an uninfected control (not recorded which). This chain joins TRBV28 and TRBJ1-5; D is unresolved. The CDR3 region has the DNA TGTGCCAGCAGTTTGCCTCGTGACACGTCTCAGCCCCAGCATTTT. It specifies CASSLPRDTSQPQHF.